The source of this TCR beta chain is a study of T cells after yellow fever vaccination. This clonotype was seen more than once but under ten times. The CDR3 contains 12 residues. Germline CDR1 and CDR2: DFQATT and SNEGSKA (reference sequence). MiXCR, applied by TCRdb to the 5' RACE reads, yields one record per CDR3 protein. The sample lists around 610,000 distinct CDR3 sequences, roughly 13% occurring once. The chain joins TRBV20-1 to TRBJ1-1; D perhaps matches TRBD1 (5 bases). The clonotype originates from a man in his thirties or forties who received the YFV17D yellow fever vaccine. This specimen was PBMCs, taken on the day of the yellow fever booster vaccination. The CDR3 spells CSSDSGGWDAFF. The CDR3 nucleotides read TGCAGCTCAGATAGCGGGGGTTGGGATGCTTTCTTT.